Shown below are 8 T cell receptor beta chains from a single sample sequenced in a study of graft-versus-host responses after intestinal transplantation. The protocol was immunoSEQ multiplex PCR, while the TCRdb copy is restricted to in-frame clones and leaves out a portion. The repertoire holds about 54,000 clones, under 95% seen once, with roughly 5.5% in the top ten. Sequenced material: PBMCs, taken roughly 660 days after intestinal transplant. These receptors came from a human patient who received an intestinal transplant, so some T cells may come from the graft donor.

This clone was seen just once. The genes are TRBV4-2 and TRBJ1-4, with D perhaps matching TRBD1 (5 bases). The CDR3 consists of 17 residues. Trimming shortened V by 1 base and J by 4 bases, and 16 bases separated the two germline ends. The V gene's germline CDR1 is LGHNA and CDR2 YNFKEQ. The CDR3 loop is CASSQGRGKGFNEKLFF. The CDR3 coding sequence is TGTGCCAGCAGCCAAGGAAGGGGAAAGGGCTTTAATGAAAAACTGTTTTTT.

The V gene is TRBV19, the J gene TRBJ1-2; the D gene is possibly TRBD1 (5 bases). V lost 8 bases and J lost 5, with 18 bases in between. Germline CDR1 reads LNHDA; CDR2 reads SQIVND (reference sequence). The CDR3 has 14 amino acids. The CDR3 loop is CASALPGGEYGYTF. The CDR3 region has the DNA TGTGCCAGTGCCCTCCCCGGGGGAGAGTATGGCTACACCTTC.

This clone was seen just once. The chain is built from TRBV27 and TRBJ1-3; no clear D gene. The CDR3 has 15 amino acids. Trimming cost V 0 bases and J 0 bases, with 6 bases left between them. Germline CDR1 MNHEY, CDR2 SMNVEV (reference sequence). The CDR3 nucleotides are TGTGCCAGCAGTTTATCGCGAAGCTCTGGAAACACCATATATTTT. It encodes CASSLSRSSGNTIYF.

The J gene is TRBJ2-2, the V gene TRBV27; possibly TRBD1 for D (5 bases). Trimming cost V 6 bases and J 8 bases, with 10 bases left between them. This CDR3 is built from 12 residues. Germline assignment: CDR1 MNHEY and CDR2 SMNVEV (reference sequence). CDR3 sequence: CASSRQGGELFF. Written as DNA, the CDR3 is TGTGCCAGCAGCCGTCAGGGTGGGGAGCTGTTTTTT.

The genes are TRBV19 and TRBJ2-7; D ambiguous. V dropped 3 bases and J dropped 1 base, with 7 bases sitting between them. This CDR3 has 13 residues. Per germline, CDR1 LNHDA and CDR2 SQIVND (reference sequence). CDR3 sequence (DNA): TGTGCCAGTAGTATCGCTACGTCCTACGAGCAGTACTTC. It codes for CASSIATSYEQYF.

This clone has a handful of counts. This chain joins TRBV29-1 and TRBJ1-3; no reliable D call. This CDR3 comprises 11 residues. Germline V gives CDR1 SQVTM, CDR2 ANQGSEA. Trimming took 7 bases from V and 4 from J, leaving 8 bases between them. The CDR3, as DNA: TGCAGCGGAAACAAGGGAAACACCATATATTTT. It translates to CSGNKGNTIYF.

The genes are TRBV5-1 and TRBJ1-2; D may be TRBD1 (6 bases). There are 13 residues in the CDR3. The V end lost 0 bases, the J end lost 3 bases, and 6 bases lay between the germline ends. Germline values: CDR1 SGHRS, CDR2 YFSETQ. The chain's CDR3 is CASSLDRDYGYTF. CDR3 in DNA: TGCGCCAGCAGCTTGGACAGGGACTATGGCTACACCTTC.

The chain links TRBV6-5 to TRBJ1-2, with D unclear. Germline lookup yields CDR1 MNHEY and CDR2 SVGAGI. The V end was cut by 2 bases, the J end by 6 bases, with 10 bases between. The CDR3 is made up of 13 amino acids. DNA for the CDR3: TGTGCCAGCAGTTACGTCCAGGATAATGGCTACACCTTC. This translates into CASSYVQDNGYTF.